Presented here are 17 T cell receptor beta chains from one specimen sequenced in a study of spatial heterogeneity in lung cancer. The time point was: sample taken at primary tumor resection. One entry per CDR3 protein, called by TCRdb with MiXCR from the 5' RACE reads. The sample includes approximately 6,000 distinct CDR3 sequences, 7.8% of them seen just once. The sequences come from normal lung tissue next to the tumor, collected at surgery. These receptors were obtained from a female donor with early-stage non-small cell lung cancer.

This clonotype was seen a few times. The chain links TRBV24-1 to TRBJ1-5, with a tentative D call TRBD1 (5 bases). CDR1 KGHDR and CDR2 SFDVKD come from the germline V gene. CDR3 length: 16 residues. V was trimmed by 2 bases and J by 4 bases, leaving 14 bases between them. The chain's CDR3 is CATSDSQVRGNQPQHF. The DNA of the CDR3 is TGTGCCACCAGTGATTCCCAGGTGAGGGGTAATCAGCCCCAGCATTTT.

This clonotype appeared a few times. The genes are TRBV7-6 and TRBJ2-2; 7 bases fit TRBD2. The trim removed 5 bases at V and 5 bases at J, leaving 5 bases unmatched. CDR1 is SGHVS and CDR2 is FNYEAQ in the germline V gene. CDR3 length: 14 residues. The CDR3 nucleotides are TGTGCCAGCAGCCCGAGCGGGGCAACCGGGGAGCTGTTTTTT. It codes for CASSPSGATGELFF.

In this sample, this clonotype turned up many times. Because it lacks the conserved phenylalanine or tryptophan at the end, this CDR3 is likely a read error. The J gene is TRBJ2-7, the V gene TRBV6-5; the match to TRBD2 covers 11 bases. With V trimmed by 6 bases and J by 0 bases, 16 bases remained unmatched. Germline CDR1 MNHEY, CDR2 SVGAGI. CDR3 length: 19 amino acids. The CDR3 sequence is CASSPGLAGRLRSSYEQYS. CDR3 coding DNA: TGTGCCAGCAGCCCCGGACTAGCGGGCAGGCTTAGGAGCTCCTACGAGCAGTACTCC.

This clonotype appeared a few times. V is TRBV6-6 and J is TRBJ2-5, with 13 bases matching TRBD2. Germline V lookup: CDR1 MNHNY, CDR2 SVGAGI (reference sequence). The J segment lost 4 bases and the V segment lost 2 bases, leaving 13 bases of the junction unmatched. The CDR3 length is 19 residues. Written as DNA, the CDR3 is TGTGCCAGCAGTTACGACGGGATATGGACTAGCGGGGGAGGAGAGACCCAGTACTTC. The encoded protein is CASSYDGIWTSGGGETQYF.

By proportion, this clonotype is medium-sized. The chain has TRBV9 and TRBJ2-7; D possibly corresponds to TRBD1 (6 bases). CDR3 size: 15 residues. Germline lookup yields CDR1 SGDLS and CDR2 YYNGEE. V lost 3 bases and J 1 base, leaving 14 bases between the germline ends. CDR3 region: CASSEGSGVSYEQYF. In DNA form, the CDR3 reads TGTGCCAGCAGCGAGGGGTCAGGGGTGTCCTACGAGCAGTACTTC.

Only a few counts were recorded for this clonotype. This chain links TRBV7-2 with TRBJ1-6; TRBD1 agrees at 7 bases. The CDR3 length is 16 residues. Germline lookup yields CDR1 SGHTA and CDR2 FQGNSA. Trimming removed 4 bases from V and 8 bases from J; junction bases left unmatched: 11. CDR3 region: CASSSQGDFSHSPLHF. DNA of the CDR3: TGTGCCAGCAGCTCTCAGGGGGATTTTTCACATTCACCCCTCCACTTT. Combining the CDR3 with reference TRBV7-2 and TRBJ1-6 gives the whole variable domain GAGVSQSPSNKVTEKGKDVELRCDPISGHTALYWYRQSLGQGLEFLIYFQGNSAPDKSGLPSDRFSAERTGGSVSTLTIQRTQQEDSAVYLCASSSQGDFSHSPLHFGNGTRLTVT.

In its sample, this clonotype was seen many times. V is TRBV27 and J is TRBJ2-7; D gene uncertain. V was cut by 6 bases and J by 0 bases, with 21 bases left in between. There are 17 residues in the CDR3. Germline assignment: CDR1 MNHEY and CDR2 SMNVEV (reference sequence). CDR3 sequence reads: CASSQYSGGVLSYEQYF. The CDR3 DNA reads TGTGCCAGCAGCCAATATTCGGGCGGTGTTCTCTCCTACGAGCAGTACTTC.

Note on this clonotype: A much larger clone differs by one base, so this may be a read error. V usage is TRBV5-4 and J usage is TRBJ2-3; 7 nucleotides agree with TRBD2. The CDR3 contains 15 residues. The germline gives CDR1 SGHNT, CDR2 YYREEE (reference sequence). The CDR3 reads CARSFPGTNTDTQYF. CDR3 nucleotide sequence: TGTGCCAGAAGCTTCCCTGGGACTAACACAGATACGCAGTATTTT. The whole variable domain, remainder taken from reference TRBV5-4 and TRBJ2-3, is ETGVTQSPTHLIKTRGQQVTLRCSSQSGHNTVSWYQQALGQGPQFIFQYYREEENGRGNFPPRFSGLQFPNYSSELNVNALELDDSALYLCARSFPGTNTDTQYFGPGTRLTVL.

This clonotype occurred many times. This sequence joins TRBV21-1 and TRBJ2-5. TRBV21-1 is a pseudogene. This CDR3 has 12 amino acids. The CDR3 reads CASTMGLRTQYF. CDR3 nucleotides: TGTGCCAGCACTATGGGACTAAGGACCCAGTACTTC.

This clonotype rates as medium-sized (0.01 to 0.1%). The chain uses TRBV6-1 and TRBJ1-2; D not resolved. CDR1 and CDR2 (germline): MNHNS, SASEGT. The V end lost 6 bases, the J end lost 5 bases, and 10 bases lay between the germline ends. The CDR3 has 12 residues. The CDR3 DNA is TGTGCCAGCAGAGAGGGCATATATGGCTACACCTTC. The encoded protein is CASREGIYGYTF.

By its share, this clonotype is medium-sized (0.01 to 0.1%). The chain is built from TRBV4-1 and TRBJ2-1, with 10 nucleotides matching TRBD2. The CDR3 is 15 amino acids. Unmatched junction bases numbered 6, after V lost 4 bases and J lost 6 bases. Germline V CDR1 and CDR2: MGHRA, YSYEKL. CDR3: CASSLSGTSANEQFF. The CDR3 DNA reads TGCGCCAGCAGCCTCTCCGGGACTAGCGCCAATGAGCAGTTCTTC.

This clonotype was counted between two and nine times. At one of its ends the junction is not consistent with the germline gene, which may arise from a read error. This sequence joins TRBV15 and TRBJ1-4, with 8 positions matching TRBD1. Germline-derived CDR1 and CDR2 are LNHNV and YYDKDF (reference sequence). The CDR3 sequence is 15 residues long. CDR3 nucleotide sequence: TGTGCCACCAGCAGAACGACAGGGGATTTGGAAAAACCGTTTTTT. As protein: CATSRTTGDLEKPFF.

By proportion, this clonotype is medium-sized. J is TRBJ1-2 and V is TRBV6-2 or TRBV6-3; D unresolved. Germline V gene lookup returns CDR1 MNHEY and CDR2 SVGEGT. The CDR3 loop spans 12 amino acids. V shed 2 bases and J shed 8 bases, with 9 bases lying between them. CDR3 in amino acids: CASSYRQFGYTF. The CDR3 DNA reads as TGTGCCAGCAGTTACCGGCAGTTCGGCTACACCTTC.

This clonotype is classed as medium-sized. The V call is TRBV7-2, the J call TRBJ2-7, with 9 bases aligning to TRBD1. In germline, CDR1 is SGHTA, CDR2 FQGNSA. V shed 5 bases, J shed 7 bases, and the junction held 6 bases outside the gene matches. CDR3 length: 13 residues. CDR3 protein: CASSRDRVGEQYF. CDR3 coding DNA: TGTGCCAGCAGCCGGGACAGGGTGGGGGAGCAGTACTTC.

This clonotype was seen many times. The rearrangement joins TRBV6-5 to TRBJ1-6; D gene ambiguous. The CDR3 sequence is 14 residues long. V lost 7 bases and J lost 6, with 13 bases in between. CDR1 is MNHEY and CDR2 is SVGAGI in the germline V gene. In DNA form, the CDR3 reads TGTGCCAGCACCCTGCTCCGGGGTAATTCACCCCTCCACTTT. This gives the protein CASTLLRGNSPLHF.

Relative to its sample, this clonotype is medium-sized. V usage is TRBV2 and J usage is TRBJ2-3; D gene ambiguous. In germline, CDR1 is SNHLY, CDR2 FYNNEI. V lost 4 bases, J lost 2 bases, and 13 bases lay in between. The CDR3 loop spans 15 amino acids. The CDR3 loop reads CASSALASFTDTQYF. The CDR3 coding sequence is TGTGCCAGCAGTGCGTTGGCTTCATTCACAGATACGCAGTATTTT.

Judged by abundance, this clonotype is medium-sized. The V call is TRBV27, the J call TRBJ2-1; D gene ambiguous. The CDR3 spans 17 residues. V lost 4 bases to trimming and J lost 0 bases, with 16 bases between them. Per the germline V gene, CDR1 is MNHEY and CDR2 is SMNVEV (reference sequence). CDR3 amino acids: CASSSTSGDTSYNEQFF. The CDR3 DNA reads TGTGCCAGCAGTTCCACCTCTGGGGATACCTCCTACAATGAGCAGTTCTTC.